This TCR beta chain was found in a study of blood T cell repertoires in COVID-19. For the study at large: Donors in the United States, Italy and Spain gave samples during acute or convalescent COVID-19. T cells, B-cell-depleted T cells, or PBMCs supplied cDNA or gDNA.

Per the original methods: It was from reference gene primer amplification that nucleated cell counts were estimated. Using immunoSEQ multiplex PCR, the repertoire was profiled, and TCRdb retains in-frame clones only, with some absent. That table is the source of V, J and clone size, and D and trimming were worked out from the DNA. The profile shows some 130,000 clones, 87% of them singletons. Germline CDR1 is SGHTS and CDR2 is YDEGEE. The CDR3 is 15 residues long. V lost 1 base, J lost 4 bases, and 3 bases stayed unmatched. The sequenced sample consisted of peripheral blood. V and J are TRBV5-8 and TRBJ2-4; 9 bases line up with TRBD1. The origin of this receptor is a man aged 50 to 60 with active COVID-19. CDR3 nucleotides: TGTGCCAGCAGCTTGCTACAGGGGGCAAAAAACATTCAGTACTTC. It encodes CASSLLQGAKNIQYF.